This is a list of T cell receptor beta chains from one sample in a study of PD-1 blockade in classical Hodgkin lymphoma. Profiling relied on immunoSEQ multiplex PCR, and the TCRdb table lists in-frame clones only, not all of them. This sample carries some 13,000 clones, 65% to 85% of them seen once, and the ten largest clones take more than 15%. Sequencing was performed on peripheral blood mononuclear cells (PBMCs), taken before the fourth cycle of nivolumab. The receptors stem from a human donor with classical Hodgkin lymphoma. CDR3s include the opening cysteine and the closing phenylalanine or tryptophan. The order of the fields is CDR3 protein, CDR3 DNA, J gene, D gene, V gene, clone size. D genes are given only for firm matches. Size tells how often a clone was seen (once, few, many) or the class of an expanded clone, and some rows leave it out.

CASSQGGGKNYEQYF,TGCGCCAGCAGCCAAGGAGGGGGGAAAAACTACGAGCAGTACTTC,TRBJ2-7,.,TRBV4-3,.
CASSPTHNEQFF,TGTGCCAGCAGCCCTACCCACAATGAGCAGTTCTTC,TRBJ2-1,.,TRBV7-9,.
CASSYRTGGNSPLHF,TGTGCCAGCAGTTATCGGACAGGGGGAAATTCACCCCTCCACTTT,TRBJ1-6,TRBD1,TRBV28,.
CASSQDPGREGYGYTF,TGCGCCAGCAGCCAAGACCCCGGCCGGGAGGGCTATGGCTACACCTTC,TRBJ1-2,.,TRBV4-1,.
CASSETGGLYEQYF,TGCGCCAGCAGTGAGACAGGGGGTCTGTACGAGCAGTACTTC,TRBJ2-7,TRBD1,TRBV10-1,.
CASSLARQWYEQFF,TGTGCCAGCAGCTTAGCGCGCCAATGGTATGAGCAGTTCTTC,TRBJ2-1,.,TRBV7-2,once
CASRWDSNGNQPQHF,TGTGCCAGCAGGTGGGACAGTAATGGCAATCAGCCCCAGCATTTT,TRBJ1-5,TRBD1,TRBV28,.
CASTTTIQGSGYTF,TGTGCCAGTACCACGACAATACAGGGATCCGGCTACACCTTC,TRBJ1-2,.,TRBV19,.
CASSPYGAQETQYF,TGTGCCAGCAGCCCATACGGCGCCCAAGAGACCCAGTACTTC,TRBJ2-5,.,TRBV7-8,.
CASSELTGQETQYF,TGTGCCAGCAGTGAATTGACAGGCCAAGAGACCCAGTACTTC,TRBJ2-5,.,TRBV6-1,.
CASSYSRQGSNTGELFF,TGTGCCAGCAGCTACAGCCGACAGGGCTCGAACACCGGGGAGCTGTTTTTT,TRBJ2-2,TRBD1,TRBV7-9,once
CSVDTRLSSYNEQFF,TGCAGCGTTGATACGCGCCTTAGCTCCTACAATGAGCAGTTCTTC,TRBJ2-1,.,TRBV29-1,few
CASSIGTSGPNTGELFF,TGTGCCAGTAGTATCGGGACTAGCGGTCCGAACACCGGGGAGCTGTTTTTT,TRBJ2-2,TRBD2,TRBV19,.
CASSYSWPGELFF,TGTGCCAGCAGTTACTCGTGGCCCGGGGAGCTGTTTTTT,TRBJ2-2,.,TRBV6-6,.
CAWSGGGLYQETQYF,TGTGCCTGGAGTGGGGGGGGACTCTACCAAGAGACCCAGTACTTC,TRBJ2-5,TRBD2,TRBV30,.
CASSDRDRGQYLF,TGTGCCAGCAGTGACCGGGACAGGGGGCAGTACCTCTTC,TRBJ1-2,TRBD1,TRBV6-1,.
CASSFGQGDGQPQHF,TGTGCCAGCAGTTTCGGACAGGGGGATGGCCAGCCCCAGCATTTT,TRBJ1-5,TRBD1,TRBV28,.
CAWSRAGELFF,TGTGCCTGGAGTCGGGCCGGGGAGCTGTTTTTT,TRBJ2-2,.,TRBV30,few
CASSEPFTDTQYF,TGTGCCAGCAGTGAACCATTCACAGATACGCAGTATTTT,TRBJ2-3,.,TRBV2,few
CASSFPAPGEPTDTQYF,TGTGCCAGCAGCTTCCCGGCACCGGGGGAACCAACAGATACGCAGTATTTT,TRBJ2-3,.,TRBV7-2,few
CASSLTGFGNTIYF,TGTGCCAGCAGCTTAACGGGTTTCGGAAACACCATATATTTT,TRBJ1-3,.,TRBV7-3,.
CASTMGPHRGELFF,TGCGCCAGCACCATGGGACCTCATAGGGGGGAGCTGTTTTTT,TRBJ2-2,.,TRBV4-3,.
CASSQPGAGLNYEQYF,TGTGCCAGCAGCCAACCCGGGGCAGGGCTAAACTACGAGCAGTACTTC,TRBJ2-7,.,TRBV4-2,few
CSVEEEYSGNTIYF,TGCAGCGTTGAGGAGGAATACTCTGGAAACACCATATATTTT,TRBJ1-3,.,TRBV29-1,.
CASSQARNEQFF,TGCGCCAGCAGCCAAGCGAGGAATGAGCAGTTCTTC,TRBJ2-1,.,TRBV4-3,.
CASSPIRPSRPNSEQFF,TGTGCCAGCAGCCCCATTCGGCCCTCCAGGCCCAATAGTGAGCAGTTCTTC,TRBJ2-1,.,TRBV5-4,.
CASSLGFTEAFF,TGTGCCAGCAGCTTAGGGTTCACTGAAGCTTTCTTT,TRBJ1-1,.,TRBV7-9,few
CASSLSRGNQPQHF,TGTGCCAGCAGTTTATCGAGGGGAAATCAGCCCCAGCATTTT,TRBJ1-5,.,TRBV27,once
CASRGGPGGFSPLHF,TGTGCCAGCAGAGGCGGGCCAGGGGGCTTTTCACCCCTCCACTTT,TRBJ1-6,TRBD1,TRBV28,few
CAVQASLSYEQYF,TGTGCCGTACAGGCGTCGTTATCCTACGAGCAGTACTTC,TRBJ2-7,.,TRBV25-1,.
CASSVGSTSGNTIYF,TGTGCCAGCAGCGTAGGCAGCACCTCTGGAAACACCATATATTTT,TRBJ1-3,.,TRBV9,.
CASSYVAGSYGYTF,TGTGCCAGCAGCTACGTAGCAGGGAGCTATGGCTACACCTTC,TRBJ1-2,.,TRBV5-4,.
CASSVDALRGRWEYGYTF,TGTGCCAGCAGCGTAGACGCACTCAGGGGGCGGTGGGAGTATGGCTACACCTTC,TRBJ1-2,TRBD1,TRBV7-2,.
CASSPAPRRPQHF,TGTGCCAGCAGTCCTGCCCCCAGGCGGCCCCAGCATTTT,TRBJ1-5,.,TRBV2,.
CASSQDLRDRGPGGYTF,TGCGCCAGCAGCCAAGATCTGCGCGACAGGGGGCCGGGGGGCTACACCTTC,TRBJ1-2,TRBD1,TRBV4-1,.
CASSLRGVVEWGGYTF,TGTGCCAGCAGTCTTAGGGGGGTGGTCGAGTGGGGTGGCTACACCTTC,TRBJ1-2,.,TRBV28,.
CASSLALTSGENEQFF,TGTGCCAGCAGCTTAGCGTTGACTAGCGGGGAGAATGAGCAGTTCTTC,TRBJ2-1,TRBD2,TRBV7-6,.